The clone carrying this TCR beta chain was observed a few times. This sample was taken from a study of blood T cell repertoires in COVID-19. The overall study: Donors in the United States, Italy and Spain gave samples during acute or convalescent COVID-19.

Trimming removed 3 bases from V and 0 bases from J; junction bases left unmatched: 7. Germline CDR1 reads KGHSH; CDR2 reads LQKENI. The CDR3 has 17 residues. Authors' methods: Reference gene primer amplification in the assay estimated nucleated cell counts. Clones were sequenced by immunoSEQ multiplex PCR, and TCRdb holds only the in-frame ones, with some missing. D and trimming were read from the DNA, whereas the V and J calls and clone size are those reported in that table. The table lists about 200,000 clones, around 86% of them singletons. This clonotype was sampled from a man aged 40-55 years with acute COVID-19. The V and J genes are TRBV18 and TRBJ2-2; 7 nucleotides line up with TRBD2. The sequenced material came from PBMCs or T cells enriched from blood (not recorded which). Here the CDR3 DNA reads TGTGCCAGCTCACCTCCGACTAGCAGATCGAACACCGGGGAGCTGTTTTTT. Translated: CASSPPTSRSNTGELFF.